Here is one T cell receptor (beta chain) with its context. Its antigen is unknown. Through a sample-barcoded 5' primer and a J-beta primer mix, a second PCR was run for about 6 to 11 cycles. TCRdb used MiXCR to reprocess the 5' RACE reads, holding one entry per CDR3 protein. The sample holds over 450,000 distinct CDR3 sequences, around 24% seen once. This sample was included in a study of blood T cells in healthy people across ages. Study-level points and caveats: Observed TCR beta diversity showed a strong correlation with the percentage of naive T cells as measured by flow cytometry.

From germline, CDR1 is SEHNR and CDR2 FQNEAQ (reference sequence). J gave up 4 bases and V 4 bases, and 6 bases lay outside the gene matches. This CDR3 is built from 15 residues. These data were also filed under a second study, of T cells of mothers and their children. That source notes: The yield was over 8 million TCR beta CDR3 reads from each mother and around 3.3 million from each child.

What was sequenced was blood. This receptor was identified in a boy aged 5-17 years in good health. The J gene is TRBJ2-5, the V gene TRBV7-9; 10 nucleotides line up with TRBD2. The CDR3: CASSYIAGGRETQYF. Here the CDR3 DNA reads TGTGCCAGCAGCTATATAGCGGGGGGAAGAGAGACCCAGTACTTC.